This T cell receptor beta chain emerged from a study of OX40 agonist ivuxolimab in advanced cancers. The repertoire was sequenced with immunoSEQ multiplex PCR; TCRdb's copy has only in-frame clones and lacks some. The sample carries some 80,000 clones, 75% to 90% recorded once. The V and J ends lost 5 bases and 2 bases respectively, with 21 bases between them. The CDR3 has 18 amino acids. Looked up from germline, CDR1 is SGHAT and CDR2 is FQNNGV. Sample: CD4+ or CD8+ T cells sorted from blood, taken in a trial of the OX40 agonist ivuxolimab. The rearrangement links TRBV11-2 to TRBJ2-2, with D perhaps TRBD2 (6 bases). The receptor comes from an adult with an advanced solid tumor such as melanoma, head and neck, liver or kidney cancer. CDR3 in DNA: TGTGCCAGCAGCCTCCCCGCGGCCGGCGGGGCCAACACCGGGGAGCTGTTTTTT. Its translation: CASSLPAAGGANTGELFF.